This T cell receptor beta chain was retrieved from a study of identical twins (dated by TCRdb to 2016 to 2018). In the study overall: TCR alpha and beta repertoires from monozygotic twins, unrelated adults of various ages and cord blood were deep-sequenced to test whether fetal clonotypes persist. To rule out contamination, replicate twin experiments were performed at different times with different library preparation protocols. Overall study outcomes, separate from this receptor: Compared with coincidental sharing between unrelated individuals, an excess of low generation-probability sequences was observed among out-of-frame TCR alpha sequences shared between twins. Fewer insertions were carried by abundant cord blood beta clonotypes, a similar but weaker trend appeared in young adult naive repertoires, and no such trend appeared in memory repertoires. In beta out-of-frame sequences, excess twin sharing was weaker, because having fewer shared sequences lowered the signal-to-noise ratio. Invariant T cells such as MAIT and iNKT could partly confound zero-insertion analyses, though diverse VJ usage argued against this for most clonotypes. Because the same donors could not be followed over many years, the conclusions relied on cross-sectional statistical analysis. Recombination models systematically underestimated out-of-frame TCR alpha sharing in monozygotic twins but agreed with sharing between unrelated individuals.

From the germline V gene, CDR1 is SGHAT and CDR2 is FQNNGV. From the cysteine up to the phenylalanine, the CDR3 has a length of 15 residues. Only the CDR3 DNA stays, 45 bases, in frame from base 1. V and J lose 2 bases and 3 bases, and a span of 14 bases separates them. Remarks on this clonotype: Its antigen target is currently unknown. Base qualities are not at hand, and no much larger clone is one base apart.

Library method: 5' RACE. The instrument was an Illumina HiSeq 2000. Template switching introduced a universal primer binding site; the final cDNA contained a unique molecular identifier, enabling accurate counting of TCR cDNA molecules. Specific primers in the conserved constant-segment region were used to synthesize first-strand cDNA for the TCR alpha and beta chains. To control for contamination, every cDNA library carried two barcodes: a SMART-Mk sample barcode plus Illumina barcodes. TruSeq adapter sequences, together with Illumina sample barcodes, were added in two successive PCR steps. Sequencing of the TCR alpha and beta cDNA libraries was done on the Illumina HiSeq platform using custom primers. Per the authors' processing: MiGEC processed the raw reads to extract unique molecular identifiers, while MiXCR was used to determine the CDR3 positions. For each individual, recombination models were inferred using an EM algorithm with the repgenHMM and IGoR tools. Shared clonotypes were analyzed with the tcR package in R, and sharing was normalized by the product of cloneset sizes. To study raw recombination without the effects of thymic and clonal selection, out-of-frame nonproductive sequences were analyzed. The public reads were reanalyzed by TCRdb: fastp trimming at Q25, MiXCR alignment, in-frame beta chains only. A single entry per CDR3 protein holds the most common genes and DNA from its merged rows. These V and J calls originate from TCRdb's pipeline instead of the authors' own analysis. The sample yields 1.5 million to 2 million distinct CDR3 sequences; around 29% were counted once. Of the sample, around 0.3% is held by the ten largest clones.

Every donor in the study was a healthy Caucasian. The TCR was taken from a newborn girl in good health. The sequence is built from TRBV11-2 and TRBJ2-7; the D gene lacks a confident call. The sequencing sample was made of cord blood. The nucleotide sequence is given as TGTGCCAGCAGCTTAAGGTGGTCGCCAGACTACGAGCAGTACTTC. Protein translation: CASSLRWSPDYEQYF.